Following are 14 T cell receptor beta chains from one sample sequenced in a study of CD8 T cells in ankylosing spondylitis. Study observations and caveats: Seemingly characteristic of ankylosing spondylitis blood was a TCR beta motif consisting of about 8 highly homologous variants.

TCRdb independently ran MiXCR on the 5' RACE reads; one entry per CDR3 protein. The sample carries 500,000 to 550,000 distinct CDR3 sequences, roughly 13% recorded once. These receptors lack a known antigen. Material: blood, either unsorted or a sorted T cell fraction (not recorded which). The receptors here all came from a male donor with ankylosing spondylitis.

This clonotype was seen more than once but under ten times. The rearrangement links TRBV27 to TRBJ2-2; 13 bases map to TRBD2. Germline V CDR1 and CDR2: MNHEY, SMNVEV (reference sequence). The CDR3 contains 15 residues. The ends lost 6 bases at V and 6 bases at J; junction bases unmatched: 4. CDR3 protein: CASSRLAGGSGELFF. In nucleotides, the CDR3 is TGTGCCAGCAGCAGACTAGCGGGAGGCTCCGGGGAGCTGTTTTTT.

The gene calls are TRBV20-1 and TRBJ1-1, with D uncertain. V shed 3 bases and J shed 0 bases, with 5 bases lying between them. This CDR3 has 12 residues. CDR1 and CDR2 from the germline V gene are DFQATT and SNEGSKA (reference sequence). In DNA form, the CDR3 reads TGCAGTGCTAGTGTTGTGAACACTGAAGCTTTCTTT. Translating it yields CSASVVNTEAFF.

The V and J genes are TRBV29-1 and TRBJ2-7, with 12 nucleotides matching TRBD2. Germline CDR1 SQVTM, CDR2 ANQGSEA. This CDR3 comprises 14 residues. V was pared by 2 bases and J by 3 bases, with 2 bases of the junction left unmatched. CDR3 sequence (DNA): TGCAGCGTTGAACTAGCGGGAGGGGGCTACGAGCAGTACTTC. It yields the protein CSVELAGGGYEQYF.

J is TRBJ1-2 and V is TRBV12-3 or TRBV12-4; TRBD1 matches at 8 bases. This CDR3 has 14 residues. V was pared by 5 bases and J by 3 bases, with 5 bases of the junction left unmatched. The CDR3 here is CASSRDRPYYGYTF. The CDR3, as DNA: TGTGCCAGCAGTCGGGACAGGCCTTACTATGGCTACACCTTC.

This clonotype was counted between two and nine times. J is TRBJ2-5 and V is TRBV2; 7 nucleotides agree with TRBD1. CDR1 and CDR2 from the germline V gene are SNHLY and FYNNEI. With V trimmed by 6 bases and J by 4 bases, 8 bases remained unmatched. The CDR3 loop spans 14 amino acids. In nucleotides, the CDR3 is TGTGCCAGCAGGGCCCGGGACAGTAGAGAGACCCAGTACTTC. This sequence encodes CASRARDSRETQYF.

This clonotype has a handful of counts. The chain links TRBV3-1 to TRBJ2-5; TRBD2 aligns across 7 bases. Germline CDR1 is LGHDT and CDR2 is YNNKEL (reference sequence). V was pared by 1 base and J by 1 base, with 9 bases of the junction left unmatched. The CDR3 totals 17 residues. The CDR3 protein is CASSQVGREISQETQYF. Here the CDR3 DNA reads TGTGCCAGCAGCCAAGTCGGGCGGGAGATCTCCCAAGAGACCCAGTACTTC.

This clonotype was found a few times. The CDR3 nucleotides are TGTGCCAGCACCCCCTTTGGTAGCGGGGGCGACTACGAGCAGTACGTC. Residues: CASTPFGSGGDYEQYV. The chain employs TRBV2 and TRBJ2-7; 9 positions agree with TRBD2. The CDR3 contains 16 residues. V dropped 7 bases and J dropped 3; count of bases not matched to a gene: 13. From germline, CDR1 is SNHLY and CDR2 FYNNEI.

V is TRBV7-9 and J is TRBJ2-3; D call uncertain. CDR1 and CDR2 (germline): SEHNR, FQNEAQ (reference sequence). V lost 10 bases and J lost 0, with 11 bases in between. CDR3 size: 13 residues. In DNA form, the CDR3 reads TGTGCCACCGTGGGCGCTAGCACAGATACGCAGTATTTT. Translation: CATVGASTDTQYF.

The genes are TRBV5-1 and TRBJ2-3; a possible D gene is TRBD2 (6 bases). CDR1 is SGHRS, CDR2 YFSETQ, per germline. V was shortened by 3 bases and J by 4 bases, with 12 bases between the two germline ends. The CDR3 totals 14 residues. CDR3 bases: TGCGCCAGCAGCTCGACTAGTAGCTCAGATACGCAGTATTTT. As protein: CASSSTSSSDTQYF.

The chain joins TRBV20-1 to TRBJ2-5; weak D call: TRBD1 (5 bases). CDR1 is DFQATT and CDR2 is SNEGSKA in the germline V gene (reference sequence). The V end lost 5 bases, the J end lost 1 base, and 14 bases lay between the germline ends. The CDR3 runs to 14 residues. CDR3 protein: CSAPLTGSQETQYF. Here the CDR3 DNA reads TGCAGTGCTCCTCTCACAGGATCCCAAGAGACCCAGTACTTC.

This clonotype was seen repeatedly, ten times or more. This chain links TRBV5-1 with TRBJ1-2; the D gene is possibly TRBD1 (5 bases). Per germline, CDR1 SGHRS and CDR2 YFSETQ. CDR3 size: 15 residues. Trimming left V 4 bases short and J 4 bases short, with 17 bases between. CDR3 region: CASSTGGQTLYGYTF. DNA for the CDR3: TGCGCCAGCAGCACAGGAGGGCAGACCCTCTATGGCTACACCTTC.

The rearrangement links TRBV11-2 to TRBJ2-3, with D uncertain. The V gene lost 1 base and the J gene lost 2 bases, with 13 bases spanning the gap. Per the germline V gene, CDR1 is SGHAT and CDR2 is FQNNGV. This CDR3 contains 16 residues. CDR3 residues: CASSLVLTRATDTQYF. The CDR3 nucleotides read TGTGCCAGCAGCTTAGTTCTAACCCGGGCCACAGATACGCAGTATTTT.

The V call is TRBV20-1, the J call TRBJ2-3; 13 nucleotides agree with TRBD2. The CDR3 length is 16 residues. V lost 0 bases, J lost 7 bases, and 7 bases stayed unmatched. CDR1 DFQATT and CDR2 SNEGSKA come from the germline V gene (reference sequence). This CDR3 reads CSARDPLAGGVNTQYF. For the CDR3, the DNA is TGCAGTGCTAGAGACCCACTAGCGGGAGGGGTAAATACGCAGTATTTT.

This clonotype was found a few times. The DNA of the CDR3 is TGTGCCAGCAGCCCCTGGGACAGGTCGGTCTATGGCTACACCTTC. Residues: CASSPWDRSVYGYTF. V is TRBV7-9 and J is TRBJ1-2; TRBD1 matches at 8 bases. V shed 5 bases, J shed 4 bases, and the junction held 9 bases outside the gene matches. The CDR3 loop spans 15 amino acids. Germline lookup yields CDR1 SEHNR and CDR2 FQNEAQ (reference sequence).